These T cell receptor beta chains were read from a single sample in a study of T cell changes during pregnancy in multiple sclerosis. The table came from immunoSEQ multiplex PCR; TCRdb's copy has only in-frame clones and leaves some out. The sample has about 80,000 clones; just over 90% are singletons. The sample was peripheral blood, taken after pregnancy. The receptors were sampled from a female donor in good health, enrolled as a control in a pregnancy study. CDR3s include the opening cysteine and the closing phenylalanine or tryptophan. D genes are given only for firm matches. The size of a clone is reported for some rows only, either as once, few or many, or as a class for expanded clones.

TRBV7-9	.	TRBJ2-1	TRBD2	CASRRTSGTTYNEQFF	TGTGCCAGCAGGAGGACTAGCGGGACAACCTACAATGAGCAGTTCTTC
TRBV4-2	.	TRBJ1-4	.	CASSQVGTIEKLFF	TGTGCCAGCAGCCAAGTTGGGACTATTGAAAAACTGTTTTTT
TRBV6-5	.	TRBJ1-3	.	CASSYSGSAGNTIYF	TGTGCCAGCAGTTACTCCGGTTCGGCTGGAAACACCATATATTTT
TRBV2	.	TRBJ1-2	TRBD1	CASRATGFYGYTF	TGTGCCAGCAGGGCGACAGGGTTCTATGGCTACACCTTC
TRBV5-8	once	TRBJ1-2	.	CASSPGVPYGYTF	TGTGCCAGCAGCCCGGGGGTCCCCTATGGCTACACCTTC
TRBV19	.	TRBJ2-1	TRBD2	CASGSGRDWGEQFF	TGTGCCAGTGGGAGCGGGAGGGACTGGGGTGAGCAGTTCTTC
TRBV15	.	TRBJ2-3	TRBD2	CATSENSGNTDTQYF	TGTGCCACCAGCGAAAATAGCGGGAACACAGATACGCAGTATTTT
TRBV10-3	.	TRBJ2-3	TRBD2	CAISGERAGGPHARWRADTQYF	TGTGCCATCAGTGGCGAACGAGCGGGAGGGCCTCATGCCCGTTGGAGGGCAGATACGCAGTATTTT
TRBV7-9	.	TRBJ2-7	.	CASSPAGSYEQYF	TGTGCCAGCAGCCCTGCCGGGTCCTACGAGCAGTACTTC
TRBV19	.	TRBJ2-3	TRBD2	CASTPDGQGIERGGSDTQYF	TGTGCCAGTACTCCCGACGGGCAGGGGATTGAGCGGGGGGGGTCAGATACGCAGTATTTT
TRBV7-2	.	TRBJ2-1	.	CASSQTRRENEQFF	TGTGCCAGCAGCCAAACAAGGAGGGAGAATGAGCAGTTCTTC
TRBV18	.	TRBJ1-4	.	CASSPGSPNEKLFF	TGTGCCAGCTCACCAGGGAGTCCCAATGAAAAACTGTTTTTT
TRBV27	once	TRBJ2-7	.	CASSSLPYEQYF	TGTGCCAGCAGTTCTCTACCTTACGAGCAGTACTTC
TRBV2	.	TRBJ2-7	.	CASSERGKVTYEQYF	TGTGCCAGCAGTGAACGAGGCAAAGTTACCTACGAGCAGTACTTC
TRBV21-1	.	TRBJ2-1	.	CASSKKPGKEDNEQFF	TGTGCCAGCAGCAAAAAACCGGGCAAGGAGGACAATGAGCAGTTCTTC
TRBV4-2	.	TRBJ2-7	TRBD2	CASSREGLAGAYEQYF	TGTGCCAGCAGCCGTGAGGGACTAGCGGGAGCTTACGAGCAGTACTTC
TRBV27	.	TRBJ2-7	TRBD1	CASSFGVTGVDEQYF	TGTGCCAGCAGTTTCGGGGTGACAGGGGTTGACGAGCAGTACTTC
TRBV28	.	TRBJ2-5	.	CASALSETQYF	TGTGCCAGCGCCCTATCAGAGACCCAGTACTTC
TRBV4-3	.	TRBJ1-5	.	CASSQDWRAPQPQHF	TGCGCCAGCAGCCAAGATTGGAGGGCCCCTCAGCCCCAGCATTTT
TRBV19	.	TRBJ2-7	TRBD2	CASSISGGGRADSSGEQYF	TGTGCCAGTAGTATATCGGGCGGCGGGAGGGCCGATTCTTCTGGCGAGCAGTACTTC
TRBV18	.	TRBJ2-7	TRBD2	CASSQGTSGSGRSEQYF	TGTGCCAGCTCACAAGGGACTAGCGGGAGCGGTAGGAGCGAGCAGTACTTC
TRBV10-3	.	TRBJ1-1	.	CAISESGQTFF	TGTGCCATCAGTGAGTCTGGACAGACTTTCTTT
TRBV19	.	TRBJ2-3	TRBD2	CASSHYGGRGGPGDTQYF	TGTGCCAGTAGTCACTACGGTGGGCGGGGGGGCCCCGGGGATACGCAGTATTTT
TRBV6-5	.	TRBJ2-1	.	CASKSGGFGNEQFF	TGTGCCAGCAAGTCCGGCGGCTTTGGGAATGAGCAGTTCTTC
TRBV4-1	.	TRBJ2-7	TRBD2	CASSQVGPSGSHEQYF	TGCGCCAGCAGCCAAGTTGGGCCTAGCGGGAGCCACGAGCAGTACTTC
TRBV6-5	once	TRBJ1-2	TRBD1	CASRPPTGRNYGYTF	TGTGCCAGCAGGCCGCCGACAGGGCGCAACTATGGCTACACCTTC
TRBV28	.	TRBJ1-5	TRBD1	CASSRGQVGVAPQHF	TGTGCCAGCAGCCGCGGACAGGTCGGCGTTGCGCCCCAGCATTTT
TRBV19	.	TRBJ2-7	TRBD1	CASSSDGTGGEQYF	TGTGCCAGTAGTTCCGACGGGACAGGGGGCGAGCAGTACTTC
TRBV19	.	TRBJ2-6	TRBD1	CASSIVQGVTGANVLTF	TGTGCCAGTAGTATAGTGCAGGGGGTAACTGGGGCCAACGTCCTGACTTTC
TRBV11-2	.	TRBJ2-7	.	CASSPWGDGTPPYEQYF	TGTGCCAGCAGCCCCTGGGGAGACGGGACACCCCCATACGAGCAGTACTTC
TRBV18	.	TRBJ1-1	.	CASSPEVAAEAFF	TGTGCCAGCTCACCCGAGGTCGCCGCTGAAGCTTTCTTT